A selection of T cell receptor beta chains follows, all from one sample in a study of T-cell memory formation after mild COVID-19. MiXCR, applied by TCRdb to the 5' RACE reads, yields one record per CDR3 protein. The sample includes about 270,000 distinct CDR3 sequences, roughly 16% of them seen just once. Sequencing was done on a sample of PBMCs or a T cell subset sorted from them (not recorded which). The receptors derive from a man aged 18 to 29 who had mild COVID-19 (a few samples of this study predate the infection). Cell type and time point are not known. Both conserved end residues are part of each CDR3. Fields, in order: J gene, V gene, CDR3 protein.

j_gene: TRBJ2-7; v_gene: TRBV4-3; CDR3aa: CASSQEVRQGVIRPSYEQYF
j_gene: TRBJ1-1; v_gene: TRBV7-2; CDR3aa: CASSITGGRTEAFF
j_gene: TRBJ1-5; v_gene: TRBV6-1; CDR3aa: CASSEIGPGQPQHF
j_gene: TRBJ2-3; v_gene: TRBV5-1; CDR3aa: CASSLDGGEDTQYF
j_gene: TRBJ1-4; v_gene: TRBV7-9; CDR3aa: CASSLTGRKNEKLFF
j_gene: TRBJ2-2; v_gene: TRBV10-1; CDR3aa: CASSQQGRGTGELFF
j_gene: TRBJ1-4; v_gene: TRBV3-1; CDR3aa: CASSQTGGNEKLFF
j_gene: TRBJ1-2; v_gene: TRBV25-1; CDR3aa: CASSEGHSYGYTF
j_gene: TRBJ1-2; v_gene: TRBV14; CDR3aa: CASSQDSRRDGYTF
j_gene: TRBJ2-3; v_gene: TRBV4-1; CDR3aa: CASSQEVMGGTQYF
j_gene: TRBJ1-1; v_gene: TRBV5-4; CDR3aa: CASSPTGGKNTEAFF
j_gene: TRBJ2-5; v_gene: TRBV3-2; CDR3aa: CASRQTGGRLDEETQYF
j_gene: TRBJ2-7; v_gene: TRBV5-1; CDR3aa: CASSSSHREDEQYF
j_gene: TRBJ1-5; v_gene: TRBV20-1; CDR3aa: CSALTGDQPQHF
j_gene: TRBJ2-3; v_gene: TRBV11-2; CDR3aa: CASSLGHSGGLNTQYF
j_gene: TRBJ1-5; v_gene: TRBV6-6; CDR3aa: CASSYSMSYGNQPQHF
j_gene: TRBJ1-5; v_gene: TRBV4-1; CDR3aa: CASSQRAVSNQPQHF
j_gene: TRBJ1-1; v_gene: TRBV7-2; CDR3aa: CASSTLQGNTEAFF
j_gene: TRBJ2-2; v_gene: TRBV7-3; CDR3aa: CASSVRYDSTGELFF
j_gene: TRBJ2-1; v_gene: TRBV6-2/TRBV6-3; CDR3aa: CASSYPDLLDEQFF
j_gene: TRBJ1-2; v_gene: TRBV3-1; CDR3aa: CASSQRAGVNYGYTF
j_gene: TRBJ2-2; v_gene: TRBV21-1; CDR3aa: CASSKVNTGELFF
j_gene: TRBJ2-7; v_gene: TRBV2; CDR3aa: CASNSRDTLYEQYF
j_gene: TRBJ1-5; v_gene: TRBV6-2/TRBV6-3; CDR3aa: CASPKMPLDLYSNQPQHF
j_gene: TRBJ2-1; v_gene: TRBV6-5; CDR3aa: CASSSGTDSYNEQFF
j_gene: TRBJ2-3; v_gene: TRBV30; CDR3aa: CAWSVVTDTQYF
j_gene: TRBJ2-5; v_gene: TRBV15; CDR3aa: CATSRAQQVGTQYF
j_gene: TRBJ2-4; v_gene: TRBV20-1; CDR3aa: CSARDWTRKNIQYF
j_gene: TRBJ1-1; v_gene: TRBV12-3/TRBV12-4; CDR3aa: CASVTAGAGGTEAFF
j_gene: TRBJ2-5; v_gene: TRBV3-1; CDR3aa: CASSRQRGGFGETQYF
j_gene: TRBJ2-3; v_gene: TRBV6-6; CDR3aa: CASSPASGTGSDTQYF
j_gene: TRBJ1-5; v_gene: TRBV21-1; CDR3aa: CASSNTRFGQSWTGQPQHF
j_gene: TRBJ2-3; v_gene: TRBV5-1; CDR3aa: CASSTGQNTDTQYF
j_gene: TRBJ2-3; v_gene: TRBV7-2; CDR3aa: CASSPARDRTDTQYF
j_gene: TRBJ1-1; v_gene: TRBV12-3/TRBV12-4; CDR3aa: CASSSTQNTEAFF
j_gene: TRBJ2-1; v_gene: TRBV7-2; CDR3aa: CASRGTGGVYNEQFF
j_gene: TRBJ2-3; v_gene: TRBV7-2; CDR3aa: CASSLDYTTDTQYF
j_gene: TRBJ1-2; v_gene: TRBV7-9; CDR3aa: CASSPGKSASNYGYTF
j_gene: TRBJ1-5; v_gene: TRBV12-3/TRBV12-4; CDR3aa: CASSPPRGHAAGPQHF
j_gene: TRBJ2-5; v_gene: TRBV5-1; CDR3aa: CASSIHSNQETQYF
j_gene: TRBJ2-1; v_gene: TRBV7-9; CDR3aa: CASSSRGQAYNEQFF
j_gene: TRBJ2-3; v_gene: TRBV7-3; CDR3aa: CASSLGRGRANAQYF
j_gene: TRBJ1-2; v_gene: TRBV15; CDR3aa: CATSRDSLQGRVYGYTF
j_gene: TRBJ2-3; v_gene: TRBV6-2/TRBV6-3; CDR3aa: CASSYLLLTDTQYF
j_gene: TRBJ1-2; v_gene: TRBV6-5; CDR3aa: CASSYSNPNYGYTF
j_gene: TRBJ1-3; v_gene: TRBV29-1; CDR3aa: CSVQDSSGNTIYF
j_gene: TRBJ1-2; v_gene: TRBV2; CDR3aa: CASRQEGRYGYTF
j_gene: TRBJ1-1; v_gene: TRBV6-2/TRBV6-3; CDR3aa: CASSGARPEAFF
j_gene: TRBJ2-7; v_gene: TRBV27; CDR3aa: CASSLSWDGSYEQYF
j_gene: TRBJ2-2; v_gene: TRBV7-2; CDR3aa: CAQLGGGPMIGGELFF
j_gene: TRBJ2-3; v_gene: TRBV6-5; CDR3aa: CASSRTLAGGADTQYF